This TCR beta chain was captured by sequencing in a study of CD8+CD57+ T cells in acquired aplastic anemia. Study findings and constraints: Patients and controls shared about 30 CD8+ CDR3 sequences. Researchers reported that CD8+ Simpson's diversity was not significantly different in patients versus controls.

Germline CDR1 reads SNHLY; CDR2 reads FYNNEI. The CDR3 has 10 residues. Patients included in sequencing had previously demonstrated CD8+CD57+ cell expansion by flow cytometry. Therapy had not been given to patients before blood sampling. Genomic DNA constituted the template upon which TCR beta VDJ and CDR3 profiling was performed. TCRdb redid the calling of the reads with MiXCR, one entry per CDR3 protein. This table holds nearly 60,000 distinct CDR3 sequences, roughly three fifths found once. The sample holds a few counts of this clonotype. Its antigen is undetermined. The rearrangement uses TRBV2 and TRBJ2-5, with 7 bases that match TRBD1. The sequence came from a human donor with aplastic anemia. The specimen was sorted CD4+, CD8+, or CD8+CD57+ T cells (not recorded which) from PBMCs. CDR3 nucleotides: TGTGCACAGGGGAACGGCGTCCAGTACTTC. Protein product: CAQGNGVQYF.